Each of the 24 T cell receptor beta chains below was sequenced from the same sample in a study of T cell responses to AZD1222 COVID-19 vaccine. Only in-frame clones appear in the TCRdb table, and some are missing; sequencing was by immunoSEQ multiplex PCR. The data contain some 130,000 clones, roughly 87% of them singletons. Sequenced material: peripheral blood, taken 28 days after the second AZD1222 dose. These receptors originate from an adult who received the AZD1222 COVID-19 vaccine.

The CDR3 coding sequence is TGTGCCAGCAGCCGTGGTGGGGGGCCTGGCACCGGGGAGCTGTTTTTT. Its protein product is CASSRGGGPGTGELFF. The chain couples TRBV7-3 to TRBJ2-2, with D perhaps given as TRBD1 or TRBD2 (6 bases each). CDR1 is SGHTA and CDR2 is FQGTGA in the germline V gene. V was clipped by 5 bases and J by 4 bases, with 17 bases between them. The CDR3 is 16 residues long.

The CDR3 sequence: CASSLIPGRDSPLHF. In DNA, the CDR3 is TGTGCCAGCAGCTTAATTCCAGGGCGAGATTCACCCCTCCACTTT. V and J are TRBV7-2 and TRBJ1-6; a possible D gene is TRBD1 (5 bases). Germline loops: CDR1 SGHTA, CDR2 FQGNSA. Trimming pared 2 bases from V and 8 bases from J, leaving 13 bases between. The CDR3 covers 15 residues.

As concerns this clone: A read error may produce the germline difference seen at one junction end. The rearrangement uses TRBV2 and TRBJ2-7; possible D gene TRBD1, 6 bases. The V gene's germline CDR1 is SNHLY and CDR2 FYNNEI. This CDR3 has 12 amino acids. CDR3 nucleotides: TGTGCCAGCACTCTACCATTACAGGGTAATCGGTTC. The encoded protein is CASTLPLQGNRF.

V usage is TRBV6-2 or TRBV6-3 and J usage is TRBJ1-1, with D unclear. With 2 bases removed from V and 0 bases from J, the gap between germline ends came to 7 bases. The CDR3 has 14 residues. CDR1 is MNHEY and CDR2 is SVGEGT in the germline V gene. CDR3: CASSYQVMNTEAFF. The CDR3, as DNA: TGTGCCAGCAGTTACCAGGTAATGAACACTGAAGCTTTCTTT.

This rearrangement joins TRBV28 to TRBJ1-5; no clear D. This CDR3 has 14 residues. Germline-derived CDR1 and CDR2 are MDHEN and SYDVKM. V was trimmed by 8 bases and J by 0 bases, leaving 11 bases between them. The CDR3 loop is CASGETGSNQPQHF. In nucleotides, the CDR3 is TGTGCCAGCGGCGAAACGGGTAGCAATCAGCCCCAGCATTTT.

This clone has just one count. The chain joins TRBV5-5 to TRBJ1-2; D gene uncertain. CDR3 size: 16 residues. Germline values: CDR1 SGHKS, CDR2 YYEKEE (reference sequence). Trimming pared 0 bases from V and 2 bases from J, leaving 14 bases between. DNA of the CDR3: TGTGCCAGCAGCTTGGACCCCAATAGCCTAAACTATGGCTACACCTTC. Protein sequence: CASSLDPNSLNYGYTF.

A single count supports this clone. V gene TRBV19 combines with J gene TRBJ1-5, with D unresolved. Germline V gives CDR1 LNHDA, CDR2 SQIVND (reference sequence). There are 15 residues in the CDR3. Trimming removed 1 base from V and 6 bases from J, with 13 bases in between. CDR3 loop: CASSIGGGWGQPQHF. CDR3 DNA: TGTGCCAGTAGTATAGGTGGAGGATGGGGTCAGCCCCAGCATTTT.

The V and J genes are TRBV7-8 and TRBJ2-3, with a possible D match to TRBD2 (6 bases). Germline CDR1 reads SGHVS; CDR2 reads FQNEAQ. V was shortened by 2 bases and J by 0 bases, with 9 bases between the two germline ends. The CDR3 has 15 residues. CDR3 nucleotides: TGTGCCAGCAGCTTACTGCGGGGAAGCACAGATACGCAGTATTTT. It encodes CASSLLRGSTDTQYF. Supplemented by reference TRBV7-8 and TRBJ2-3, the full variable domain reads GAGVSQSPRYKVAKRGQDVALRCDPISGHVSLFWYQQALGQGPEFLTYFQNEAQLDKSGLPSDRFFAERPEGSVSTLKIQRTQQEDSAVYLCASSLLRGSTDTQYFGPGTRLTVL.

CDR3 sequence reads: CAWSAFTTDTQYF. The DNA of the CDR3 is TGTGCCTGGAGTGCCTTCACCACAGATACGCAGTATTTT. The rearrangement links TRBV30 to TRBJ2-3; D uncertain. This CDR3 contains 13 residues. Trimming took 1 base from V and 2 from J, leaving 7 bases between them. Germline CDR1 and CDR2: GTSNPN and SVGIG (reference sequence).

The chain joins TRBV9 to TRBJ2-5, with 10 bases aligning to TRBD2. The CDR3 is 14 amino acids. Germline V gene lookup returns CDR1 SGDLS and CDR2 YYNGEE. Germline trimming cut 4 bases from V and 7 bases from J; bases unmatched to any gene: 7. The CDR3 spells CASSMEAGGTTQYF. The CDR3, as DNA: TGTGCCAGCAGCATGGAAGCGGGGGGGACGACCCAGTACTTC.

Comment on this clone: The sample carries other DNA sequences with the same CDR3. The chain recombines TRBV5-1 with TRBJ2-5; either TRBD1 or TRBD2 may fit D (6 bases each). Trimming shortened V by 1 base and J by 3 bases, and 10 bases separated the two germline ends. Germline values: CDR1 SGHRS, CDR2 YFSETQ. The CDR3 loop spans 14 amino acids. The CDR3 coding sequence is TGCGCCAGCAGCTTGACCGGGGGCAAAGAGACCCAGTACTTC. As protein: CASSLTGGKETQYF.

This chain joins TRBV5-6 and TRBJ2-1; 8 nucleotides line up with TRBD2. CDR3 length equals 12 residues. V lost 4 bases and J lost 9; bases outside the gene matches: 3. Germline V CDR1 and CDR2: SGHDT, YYEEEE. CDR3 region: CASSVGRGEQFF. The CDR3 DNA reads as TGTGCCAGCAGCGTCGGGAGGGGTGAGCAGTTCTTC.

The genes are TRBV2 and TRBJ1-1; no clear D. Germline values: CDR1 SNHLY, CDR2 FYNNEI. The CDR3 totals 16 residues. V was cut by 5 bases and J by 0 bases, with 16 bases left in between. CDR3 sequence reads: CASSRQLLTMNTEAFF. In DNA, the CDR3 is TGTGCCAGCAGTCGGCAGCTCCTCACCATGAACACTGAAGCTTTCTTT.

The chain couples TRBV7-2 to TRBJ2-3; D unclear. Germline V gene sequence: CDR1 SGHTA, CDR2 FQGNSA. This CDR3 has 12 residues. The V and J ends lost 8 bases and 7 bases respectively, with 13 bases between them. The CDR3 here is CASQTQTYTQYF. CDR3 DNA: TGTGCCAGCCAGACACAAACTTATACGCAGTATTTT.

The chain links TRBV3-1 (or the pseudogene TRBV3-2) to TRBJ1-2; D is unclear. The V gene lost 8 bases and the J gene lost 0 bases, with 13 bases spanning the gap. The germline CDR1 and CDR2 sequences are LGHDT and YNNKEL (reference sequence). This CDR3 spans 14 amino acids. CDR3 DNA: TGTGCCAGCCGCCCACGAAAATCTAACTATGGCTACACCTTC. It is translated as CASRPRKSNYGYTF.

The chain employs TRBV2 and TRBJ1-1; no clear D gene. V was clipped by 0 bases and J by 3 bases, with 8 bases between them. Germline CDR1 and CDR2: SNHLY and FYNNEI. CDR3 size: 14 residues. The CDR3 DNA is TGTGCCAGCAGTGAAGCGATAGATGACACTGAAGCTTTCTTT. This sequence encodes CASSEAIDDTEAFF.

The chain uses TRBV11-2 and TRBJ1-1; tentative D call: TRBD1 (6 bases). V was trimmed by 1 base and J by 1 base, leaving 16 bases between them. From germline, CDR1 is SGHAT and CDR2 FQNNGV. The CDR3 loop spans 17 amino acids. CDR3 protein: CASSLARGGARNTEAFF. The CDR3 DNA sequence: TGTGCCAGCAGCTTAGCAAGGGGGGGCGCCAGGAACACTGAAGCTTTCTTT.

CDR3: CASSSSGVGEQFF. CDR3 DNA: TGTGCCAGCAGCTCGAGCGGGGTAGGGGAGCAGTTCTTC. The genes are TRBV7-8 and TRBJ2-1, with 7 positions matching TRBD2. The CDR3 is 13 residues long. After removal of 4 bases from V and 10 bases from J, the junction contained 7 bases not matched to a gene. The germline CDR1 and CDR2 sequences are SGHVS and FQNEAQ.

The chain couples TRBV5-8 to TRBJ1-2; D is uncertain. The CDR3 is 14 residues long. CDR1 is SGHTS and CDR2 is YDEGEE in the germline V gene. The V gene lost 2 bases and the J gene lost 5 bases, with 13 bases spanning the gap. CDR3 nucleotides: TGTGCCAGCAGCTTAGCTCCCCCGGATTATGGCTACACCTTC. Translated, it gives CASSLAPPDYGYTF.

This clone was seen a single time. This chain joins TRBV10-3 and TRBJ2-7; 10 bases match TRBD1. V lost 6 bases, J lost 5 bases, and 4 bases stayed unmatched. Germline loops: CDR1 ENHRY, CDR2 SYGVKD. This CDR3 comprises 13 residues. CDR3 DNA sequence: TGTGCCATCAGCCTCGGACAGGGGGACGAGCAGTACTTC. Protein: CAISLGQGDEQYF.

The gene calls are TRBV6-1 and TRBJ2-3, with D unclear. The V and J ends lost 3 bases and 0 bases respectively, with 10 bases between them. Germline V lookup: CDR1 MNHNS, CDR2 SASEGT. This CDR3 region has 15 residues. The CDR3 sequence is CASSDLPISTDTQYF. The DNA of the CDR3 is TGTGCCAGCAGTGATTTACCGATTAGCACAGATACGCAGTATTTT.

The J gene is TRBJ2-3, the V gene TRBV7-2, with D possibly being TRBD1 (6 bases). Trimming cost V 5 bases and J 0 bases, with 15 bases left between them. There are 16 residues in the CDR3. Germline-derived CDR1 and CDR2 are SGHTA and FQGNSA. The CDR3 nucleotides are TGTGCCAGCAGCCCTAACAGGGTGTCTAGCACAGATACGCAGTATTTT. Translated, it gives CASSPNRVSSTDTQYF.

V gene TRBV29-1 combines with J gene TRBJ1-1, with D perhaps matching TRBD1 (5 bases). The CDR3 sequence is 12 residues long. Trimming cost V 0 bases and J 11 bases, with 13 bases left between them. The germline V gene has CDR1 SQVTM and CDR2 ANQGSEA. CDR3 loop: CSVEEPRGRAFF. The CDR3 DNA reads as TGCAGCGTTGAAGAGCCGAGGGGTCGGGCTTTCTTT.

V is TRBV7-6 and J is TRBJ1-1; no reliable D call. This CDR3 region has 13 residues. Germline V CDR1 and CDR2: SGHVS, FNYEAQ. Trimming removed 1 base from V and 7 bases from J, with 10 bases in between. The CDR3 spells CASSLDEGSEAFF. The CDR3 DNA is TGTGCCAGCAGCTTAGATGAGGGAAGTGAAGCTTTCTTT.